This T cell receptor (beta chain) was captured in a study of OX40 agonist ivuxolimab in advanced cancers. The wider study: Males comprised 70% to 90% of the group, whose mean age was about 62 years (range roughly 20 to 90).

Concerning this clone: Its antigen remains unidentified.

Measured with immunoSEQ multiplex PCR; TCRdb has only the in-frame clones, and not every one. The sample shows 5,100 or so clones, 60% to 75% of them seen only once. The study's findings and limits: The authors did not determine the antigen specificity of the expanded peripheral T cells. With doses of 0.1-3.0 mg/kg, partial responders showed among the lowest clonal expansion. Both CD4+ and CD8+ T cell populations in blood had undergone clonal expansion by week 6 at 0.1 to 3.0 mg/kg.

This CDR3 contains 15 residues. The germline V gene has CDR1 MNHEY and CDR2 SMNVEV (reference sequence). Trimming took 4 bases from V and 8 from J; bases not matched to a gene: 7. V and J are TRBV27 and TRBJ2-1, with TRBD2 identical over 11 bases. The source of this sequence is an adult with an advanced solid tumor such as melanoma, head and neck, liver or kidney cancer. Here the sequenced sample was CD4+ or CD8+ T cells sorted from blood, taken in a trial of the OX40 agonist ivuxolimab. This chain's CDR3 is CASSSPGLAVDEQFF. The CDR3 DNA sequence: TGTGCCAGCAGTTCACCGGGACTAGCGGTCGATGAGCAGTTCTTC.